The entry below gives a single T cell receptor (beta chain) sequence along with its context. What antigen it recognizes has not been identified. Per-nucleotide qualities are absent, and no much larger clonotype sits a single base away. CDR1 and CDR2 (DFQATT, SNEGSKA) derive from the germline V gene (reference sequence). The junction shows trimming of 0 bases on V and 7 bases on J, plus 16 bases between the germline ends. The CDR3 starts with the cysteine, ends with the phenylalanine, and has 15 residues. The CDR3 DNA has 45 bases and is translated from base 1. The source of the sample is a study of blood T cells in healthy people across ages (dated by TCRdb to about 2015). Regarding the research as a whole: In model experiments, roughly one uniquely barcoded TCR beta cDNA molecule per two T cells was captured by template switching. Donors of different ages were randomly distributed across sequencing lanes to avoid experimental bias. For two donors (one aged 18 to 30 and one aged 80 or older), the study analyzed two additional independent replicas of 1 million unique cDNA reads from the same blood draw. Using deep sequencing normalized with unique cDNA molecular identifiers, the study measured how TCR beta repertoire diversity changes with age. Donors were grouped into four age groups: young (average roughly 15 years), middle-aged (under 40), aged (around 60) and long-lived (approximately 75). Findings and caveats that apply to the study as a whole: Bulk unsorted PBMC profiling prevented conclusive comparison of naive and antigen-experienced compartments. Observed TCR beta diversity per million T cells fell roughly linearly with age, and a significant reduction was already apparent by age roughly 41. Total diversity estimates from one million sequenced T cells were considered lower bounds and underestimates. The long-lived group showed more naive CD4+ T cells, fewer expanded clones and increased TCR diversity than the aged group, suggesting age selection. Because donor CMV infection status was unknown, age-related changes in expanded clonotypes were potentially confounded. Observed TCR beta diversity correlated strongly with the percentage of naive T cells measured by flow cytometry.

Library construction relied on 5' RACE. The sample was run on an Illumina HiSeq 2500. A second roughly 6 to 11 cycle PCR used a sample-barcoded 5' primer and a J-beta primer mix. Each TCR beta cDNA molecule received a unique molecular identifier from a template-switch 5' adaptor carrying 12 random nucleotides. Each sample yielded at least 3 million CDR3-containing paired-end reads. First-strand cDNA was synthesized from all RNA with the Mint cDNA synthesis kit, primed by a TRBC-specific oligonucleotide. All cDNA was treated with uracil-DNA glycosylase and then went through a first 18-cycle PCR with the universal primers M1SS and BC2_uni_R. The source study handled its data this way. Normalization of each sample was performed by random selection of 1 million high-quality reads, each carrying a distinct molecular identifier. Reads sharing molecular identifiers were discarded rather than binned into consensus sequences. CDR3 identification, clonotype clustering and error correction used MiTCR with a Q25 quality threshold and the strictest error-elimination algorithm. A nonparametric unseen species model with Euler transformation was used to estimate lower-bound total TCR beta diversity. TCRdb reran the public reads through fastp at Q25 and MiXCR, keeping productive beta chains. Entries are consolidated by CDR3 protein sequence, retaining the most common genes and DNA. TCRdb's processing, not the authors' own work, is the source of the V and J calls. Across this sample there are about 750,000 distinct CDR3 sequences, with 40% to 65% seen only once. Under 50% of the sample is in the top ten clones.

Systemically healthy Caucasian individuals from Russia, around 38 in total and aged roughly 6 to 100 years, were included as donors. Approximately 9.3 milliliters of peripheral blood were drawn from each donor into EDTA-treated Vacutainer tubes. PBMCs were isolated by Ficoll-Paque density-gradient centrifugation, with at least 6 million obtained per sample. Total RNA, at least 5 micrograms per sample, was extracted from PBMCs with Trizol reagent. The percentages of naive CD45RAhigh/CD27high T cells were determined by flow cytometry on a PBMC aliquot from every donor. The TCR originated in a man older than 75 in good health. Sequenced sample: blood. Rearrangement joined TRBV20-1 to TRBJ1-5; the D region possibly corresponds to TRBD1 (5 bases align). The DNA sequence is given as TGCAGTGCTAGAGATCACGCGAGGGGCCGGCAGCCCCAGCATTTT. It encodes CSARDHARGRQPQHF.